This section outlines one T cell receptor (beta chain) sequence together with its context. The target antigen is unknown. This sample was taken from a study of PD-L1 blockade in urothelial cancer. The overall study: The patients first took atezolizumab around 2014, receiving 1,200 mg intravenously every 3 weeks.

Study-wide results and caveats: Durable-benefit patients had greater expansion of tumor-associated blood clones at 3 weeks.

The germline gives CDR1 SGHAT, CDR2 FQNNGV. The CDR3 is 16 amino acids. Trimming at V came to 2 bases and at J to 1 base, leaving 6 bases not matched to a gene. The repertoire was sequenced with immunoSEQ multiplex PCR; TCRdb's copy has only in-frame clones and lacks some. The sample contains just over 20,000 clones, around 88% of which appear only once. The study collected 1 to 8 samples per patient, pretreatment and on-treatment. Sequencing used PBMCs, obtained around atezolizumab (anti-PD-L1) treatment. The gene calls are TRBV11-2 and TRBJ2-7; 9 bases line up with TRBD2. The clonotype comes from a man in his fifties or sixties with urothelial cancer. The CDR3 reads CASSLTGTSNSYEQYF. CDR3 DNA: TGTGCCAGCAGCTTAACAGGGACTAGCAATTCCTACGAGCAGTACTTC. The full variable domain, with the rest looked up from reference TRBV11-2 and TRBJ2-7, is EAGVAQSPRYKIIEKRQSVAFWCNPISGHATLYWYQQILGQGPKLLIQFQNNGVVDDSQLPKDRFSAERLKGVDSTLKIQPAKLEDSAVYLCASSLTGTSNSYEQYFGPGTRLTVT.